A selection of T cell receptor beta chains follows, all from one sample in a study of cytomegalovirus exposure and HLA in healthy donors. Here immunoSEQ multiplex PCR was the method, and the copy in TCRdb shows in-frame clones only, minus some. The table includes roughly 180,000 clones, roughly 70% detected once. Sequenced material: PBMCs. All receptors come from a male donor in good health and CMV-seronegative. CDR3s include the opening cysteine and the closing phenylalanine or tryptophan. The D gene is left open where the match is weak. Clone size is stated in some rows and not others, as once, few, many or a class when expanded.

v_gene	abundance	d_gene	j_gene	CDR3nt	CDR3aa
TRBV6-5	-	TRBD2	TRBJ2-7	TGTGCCAGCACTACCCGGGGGGTGTGGTACGAGCAGTACTTC	CASTTRGVWYEQYF
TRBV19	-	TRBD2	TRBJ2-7	TGTGCCAGTTCCCCCGGCGGGGGAACCGGCGAGCAGTACTTC	CASSPGGGTGEQYF
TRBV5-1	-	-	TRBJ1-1	TGCGCCAGCAGCGCGGCGATCCCACGAGAAGCTTTCTTT	CASSAAIPREAFF
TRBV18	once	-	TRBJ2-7	TGTGCCAGCTCACCCGGACAGAACTACGAGCAGTACTTC	CASSPGQNYEQYF
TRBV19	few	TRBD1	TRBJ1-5	TGTGCCAGTACCATATCCGGGACAGGCCCCAATCAGCCCCAGCATTTT	CASTISGTGPNQPQHF
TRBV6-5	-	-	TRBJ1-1	TGTGCCAGCAGTTACTCTCAGGGGCCCACTGAAGCTTTCTTT	CASSYSQGPTEAFF
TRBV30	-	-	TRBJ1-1	TGTGCCCATTGGCAGGGTCGGAACACTGAAGCTTTCTTT	CAHWQGRNTEAFF
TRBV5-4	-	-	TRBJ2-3	TGTGCCAGCAGCCACACAGATACGCAGTATTTT	CASSHTDTQYF
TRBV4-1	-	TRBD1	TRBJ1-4	TGCGCCAGCAGCCAGGGACAGTGGGGTGAAAAACTGTTTTTT	CASSQGQWGEKLFF
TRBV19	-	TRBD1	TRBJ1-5	TGTGCCAGTAGTATCACAGGGGCGTTTGGGCAGCCCCAGCATTTT	CASSITGAFGQPQHF
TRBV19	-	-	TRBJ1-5	TGTGCCAGTAGTATAGGGACACGAAGCAATCAGCCCCAGCATTTT	CASSIGTRSNQPQHF
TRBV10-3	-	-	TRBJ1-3	TGTGCCATCAGTGAGTCATGGGGCGGAGGAAACACCATATATTTT	CAISESWGGGNTIYF
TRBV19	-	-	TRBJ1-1	TGTGCCAGTAGTTTACAGGGCCCTCTCACTGAAGCTTTCTTT	CASSLQGPLTEAFF
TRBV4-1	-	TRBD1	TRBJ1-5	TGCGCCAGCAGCCAAGAGATGAACAGGGGAGGTCAGCCCCAGCATTTT	CASSQEMNRGGQPQHF
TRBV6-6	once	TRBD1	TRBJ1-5	TGTGCCAGCACCAGAGGCAGGGGGTACAATCAGCCCCAGCATTTT	CASTRGRGYNQPQHF
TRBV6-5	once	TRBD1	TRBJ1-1	TGTGCCAGCAGTTACTCATCACAGGGGTGGGACACTGAAGCTTTCTTT	CASSYSSQGWDTEAFF
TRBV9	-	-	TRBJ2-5	TGTGCCAGCAGCGTAGGGAACACGGGGAAGAGGGAGACCCAGTACTTC	CASSVGNTGKRETQYF
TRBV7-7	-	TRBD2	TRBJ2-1	TGTGCCAGCAGCTTAGACGGGGGGGCGAGGGAGCAGTTCTTC	CASSLDGGAREQFF
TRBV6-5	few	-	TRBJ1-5	TGTGCCAGCAGTTATGGTAGTGGGGCAGCGCCCGGGCCCCAGCATTTT	CASSYGSGAAPGPQHF
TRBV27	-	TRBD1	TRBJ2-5	TGTGCCAGCAGTCGCCAGGGGGCGGACTGGATTGGAGAGACCCAGTACTTC	CASSRQGADWIGETQYF
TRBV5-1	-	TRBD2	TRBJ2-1	TGCGCCAGCAGCTTGGAACCTAGCGGTAATGAGCAGTTCTTC	CASSLEPSGNEQFF
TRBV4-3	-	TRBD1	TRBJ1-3	TGCGCCAGCAGCCACCGGGACAGGGGAAACACCATATATTTT	CASSHRDRGNTIYF
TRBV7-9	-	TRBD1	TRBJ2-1	TGTGCCAGCAGTTCAAGACAGGGGGCCTACAATGAGCAGTTCTTC	CASSSRQGAYNEQFF
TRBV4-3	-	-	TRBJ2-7	TGCGCCAGCAGCCAAGAAGGGGGAGAATACTACTACGAGCAGTACTTC	CASSQEGGEYYYEQYF
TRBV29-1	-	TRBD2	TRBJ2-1	TGCAGCGCCATCAACCCGGGACTAGCGGGAGGAAGGGGTAGGCAGTTCTTC	CSAINPGLAGGRGRQFF
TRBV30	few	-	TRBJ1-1	TGTGCCTGGAGTGTACGAGCGGGAAACACTGAAGCTTTCTTT	CAWSVRAGNTEAFF
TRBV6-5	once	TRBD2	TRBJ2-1	TGTGCCAGCAGCCGTAGCGGGAGCTCCTACAATGAGCAGTTCTTC	CASSRSGSSYNEQFF
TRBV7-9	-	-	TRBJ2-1	TGTGCCAGCAGCTTCCCCCTACAGGGAAGCTCCTACAATGAGCAGTTCTTC	CASSFPLQGSSYNEQFF
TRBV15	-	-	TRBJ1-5	TGTGCCACCAGCAGAGGGAGGGTCCCCTCTAGGAGCAATCAGCCCCAGCATTTT	CATSRGRVPSRSNQPQHF
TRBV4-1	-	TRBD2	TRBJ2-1	TGCGCCAGCAGCCAAGATCGGGGGACTAGCGGGAGGGCCGGGCAGTTCTTC	CASSQDRGTSGRAGQFF
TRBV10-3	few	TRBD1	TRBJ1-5	TGTGCCATCAGCGCTAGACAGGGAGGTGACAATCAGCCCCAGCATTTT	CAISARQGGDNQPQHF
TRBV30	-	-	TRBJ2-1	TGTGCCTGGAGTCTTTACAATGAGCAGTTCTTC	CAWSLYNEQFF
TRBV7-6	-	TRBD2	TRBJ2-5	TGTGCCAGCAGCTTAGCCGGGACTAGCAAGACCCAGTACTTC	CASSLAGTSKTQYF
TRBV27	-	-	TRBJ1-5	TGTGCCAGCAGTACCGAGGGGGTGGGTCAGCCCCAGCATTTT	CASSTEGVGQPQHF
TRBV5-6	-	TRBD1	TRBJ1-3	TGTGCCAGCAGCTGGGGAATGACAGGGTCTGGAAACACCATATATTTT	CASSWGMTGSGNTIYF
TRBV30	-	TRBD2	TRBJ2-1	TGTGCCTGGAGCCGGATAGCGGGGGGGAAGTACAATGAGCAGTTCTTC	CAWSRIAGGKYNEQFF
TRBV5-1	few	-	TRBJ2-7	TGCGCCAGCAGTTTGACAGGAACAACCTACGAGCAGTACTTC	CASSLTGTTYEQYF
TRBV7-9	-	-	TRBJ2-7	TGTGCCAGCAGCTTCACGGGAAACTCCTACGAGCAGTACTTC	CASSFTGNSYEQYF
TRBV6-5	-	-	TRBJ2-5	TGTGCCAGCAGTTACTCGACGGCGGGGGCACGAGAGACCCAGTACTTC	CASSYSTAGARETQYF
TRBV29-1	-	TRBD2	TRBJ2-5	TGCAGCGTTGAACGGCTAGCGGGAGCCAGGGGGGAGACCCAGTACTTC	CSVERLAGARGETQYF
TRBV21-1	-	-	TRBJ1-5	TGTGCCAGCAGCAAAGCCCAGGGGGCTCTTAGCCAGCCCCAGCATTTT	CASSKAQGALSQPQHF
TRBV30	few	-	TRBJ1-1	TGTGCCTGGAGTGTACGCCAGGGCCCAGTAGCTTTCTTT	CAWSVRQGPVAFF
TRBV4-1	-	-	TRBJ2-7	TGCGCCAGCAGCCAAGATCCAGGGGAAAGCTCCTACGAGCAGTACTTC	CASSQDPGESSYEQYF
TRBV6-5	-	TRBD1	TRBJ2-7	TGTGCCAGCAGTTACGGGCCGGGACAGGGCTACGAGCAGTACTTC	CASSYGPGQGYEQYF
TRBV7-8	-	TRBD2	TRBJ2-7	TGTGCCAGCAGCCCTGGAGCGGCGGGAGGCTCCTCCTACGAGCAGTACTTC	CASSPGAAGGSSYEQYF
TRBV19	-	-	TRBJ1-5	TGTGCCAGTAGGACAGGTAATCAGCCCCAGCATTTT	CASRTGNQPQHF
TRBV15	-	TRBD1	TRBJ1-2	TGTGCCACCAGCCCGGACAGGGTGGATGGCTACACCTTC	CATSPDRVDGYTF
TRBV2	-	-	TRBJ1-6	TGTGCGGGGGGTGGAGGTTCACCCCTCCACTTT	CAGGGGSPLHF
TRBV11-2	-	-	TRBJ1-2	TGTGCCAGCAGCTTTCGGGTCCCGGGGGACTATGGCTACACCTTC	CASSFRVPGDYGYTF
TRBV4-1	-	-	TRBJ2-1	TGCGCCAGCAGCCAAGATGGTAGCGGCTACAATGAGCAGTTCTTC	CASSQDGSGYNEQFF